This T cell receptor beta chain comes out of a study of blood T cell repertoires in COVID-19. Turning to the study itself: Spain, Italy and the United States supplied samples that represented acute and convalescent COVID-19. T cells, B-cell-depleted T cells, or PBMCs provided the cDNA or gDNA that served as material.

In the original workflow: Amplified reference gene primers provided the basis for estimating nucleated cell counts. Sequencing used immunoSEQ multiplex PCR; TCRdb keeps in-frame clones, though not all of them. V and J calls plus clone size are reproduced from that table; the DNA served to infer D and trimming. Of tens of thousands of clones in the sample, 88% were seen once. This CDR3 comprises 16 residues. V was cut by 1 base and J by 7 bases, with 16 bases left in between. Germline-derived CDR1 and CDR2 are LGHNA and YSLEER. This clone appeared a single time. The V and J genes are TRBV4-3 and TRBJ1-4; a possible D gene is TRBD1 (6 bases). The sequenced sample was peripheral blood. The clonotype was recovered from a woman older than 75 with active COVID-19. The CDR3 sequence: CASSQAAAGVIEKLFF. The DNA of the CDR3 is TGCGCCAGCAGCCAAGCGGCGGCAGGGGTTATTGAAAAACTGTTTTTT.